This T cell receptor beta chain was identified in a study of T cell responses to AZD1222 COVID-19 vaccine. Method: immunoSEQ multiplex PCR; TCRdb's copy keeps in-frame clones and lacks some. The top ten hold less than 11% of the sample, which has 150,000 to 200,000 clones, around 92% seen once. The ends were cut back, 5 bases at V and 4 bases at J, with 11 bases in the middle. This CDR3 is 13 amino acids long. The sequences come from peripheral blood, collected on day 0 of AZD1222 vaccination. The V gene is TRBV12-3 or TRBV12-4, the J gene TRBJ1-2; D gene unclear. This clonotype originated in an adult in good health. This chain's CDR3 is CASSQVVGYGYTF. The CDR3, as DNA: TGTGCCAGCAGTCAGGTGGTTGGCTATGGCTACACCTTC.